This TCR beta chain derives from a study of graft-versus-host responses after intestinal transplantation. This clone showed up just once. Generated by immunoSEQ multiplex PCR, the TCRdb table keeps only in-frame clones and is missing some. The sample shows tens of thousands of clones, 94% of them seen only once. Germline loops: CDR1 SEHNR, CDR2 FQNEAQ (reference sequence). Trimming left V 7 bases short and J 0 bases short, with 16 bases between. The CDR3 runs 16 residues. The rearrangement links TRBV7-9 to TRBJ1-3; a possible D gene is TRBD1 (5 bases). Sequenced material: PBMCs, taken 156 days after intestinal transplant. The origin of this receptor is a human patient who received an intestinal transplant, so some T cells may come from the graft donor. The CDR3, as DNA: TGTGCCAGCACACCACAAGGGGCCTCCTCTGGAAACACCATATATTTT. This codes for CASTPQGASSGNTIYF.